A single TCR beta chain is shown here with its context. This table comes from immunoSEQ multiplex PCR, and its TCRdb copy is limited to in-frame clones, with some not included. This table holds more than 65,000 clones, roughly nine tenths found once. This entry comes from a study of blood T cell repertoires in COVID-19. The TCR sequence derives from a man between 60 and 75 years old with acute or convalescent COVID-19. The sequenced sample consisted of peripheral blood.

CDR3 sequence (DNA): TGTGCCAGTAGTATAGCTGGACGGCGGGGGGGCCGTAGCTCCTACGAGCAGTACTTC. Translated, it gives CASSIAGRRGGRSSYEQYF. This chain links TRBV19 with TRBJ2-7, with 9 bases identical to TRBD2. Germline assignment: CDR1 LNHDA and CDR2 SQIVND (reference sequence). The CDR3 contains 19 residues. V lost 1 base, J lost 0 bases, and 13 bases stayed unmatched.